Below are 27 T cell receptor beta chains sequenced from a single sample in a study of T cells in Graves' hyperthyroidism and ophthalmopathy. Template material for amplifying TCR beta CDR3 regions consisted of RNA transcripts. A set of HTBI primers served as the primers for a first-round RT-PCR of the TCR CDR3. One entry per CDR3 protein, called by TCRdb with MiXCR from the multiplex PCR reads. The repertoire holds 190,000 or so distinct CDR3 sequences, with approximately 20% as singletons. Sequencing used blood. The receptor source for this set is a man aged 35-49 years with Graves' hyperthyroidism.

This clonotype was found many times. This sequence joins TRBV2 and TRBJ2-1; maybe TRBD2 (6 bases). The CDR3 covers 14 residues. V lost 8 bases to trimming and J lost 0 bases, with 11 bases between them. CDR1 and CDR2 from the germline V gene are SNHLY and FYNNEI. CDR3 in DNA: TGTGCCAGCGGGGACGGGAGCTCCTACAATGAGCAGTTCTTC. Translating it yields CASGDGSSYNEQFF. Combining the CDR3 with reference TRBV2 and TRBJ2-1 gives the whole variable domain EPEVTQTPSHQVTQMGQEVILRCVPISNHLYFYWYRQILGQKVEFLVSFYNNEISEKSEIFDDQFSVERPDGSNFTLKIRSTKLEDSAMYFCASGDGSSYNEQFFGPGTRLTVL.

This clonotype was seen ten or more times. This rearrangement joins TRBV6-1 to TRBJ2-3; 8 nucleotides agree with TRBD1. The length of the CDR3 is 14 residues. The V gene end was trimmed by 5 bases and the J gene end by 5 bases; junction bases not matched to a gene: 6. The germline CDR1 and CDR2 sequences are MNHNS and SASEGT. The CDR3 protein is CASSTSDRGDTQYF. CDR3 bases: TGTGCCAGCAGTACGTCCGACAGGGGAGATACGCAGTATTTT.

This clonotype was seen repeatedly, ten times or more. CDR3 in DNA: TGTGCCTGGAGATACGGATACGAGCAGTACTTC. Its protein product is CAWRYGYEQYF. This chain uses TRBV30 with TRBJ2-7; D gene ambiguous. Germline V gene data show CDR1 as GTSNPN and CDR2 as SVGIG (reference sequence). Deletions cut 3 bases from V and 4 bases from J, with 7 bases between. This CDR3 region has 11 residues.

The V gene is TRBV5-4, the J gene TRBJ2-7; 9 bases map to TRBD1. J gave up 5 bases and V 4 bases, and 7 bases lay outside the gene matches. The germline gives CDR1 SGHNT, CDR2 YYREEE (reference sequence). The CDR3 is made up of 14 amino acids. The CDR3 DNA reads as TGTGCCAGCAGCGGCCGGACAGGGGAGAACGAGCAGTACTTC. This codes for CASSGRTGENEQYF.

This clonotype was observed at least ten times. DNA for the CDR3: TGTGCCAGCAGCGGGATGGAGGGGATGAACACTGAAGCTTTCTTT. This gives the protein CASSGMEGMNTEAFF. The chain has TRBV7-3 and TRBJ1-1, with D perhaps TRBD1 (5 bases). V was clipped by 5 bases and J by 0 bases, with 13 bases between them. CDR1 and CDR2 (germline): SGHTA, FQGTGA. This CDR3 region has 15 residues.

This clonotype has a count of ten or more. Its ends do not fully match the called genes, so a read error is possible. This chain links TRBV5-1 with TRBJ1-4; unclear D gene. This CDR3 is 15 amino acids long. From germline, CDR1 is SGHRS and CDR2 YFSETQ. CDR3 sequence: CASRRDPATSEKLFF. The CDR3, as DNA: TGCGCCAGCAGAAGAGACCCAGCAACTAGTGAAAAACTGTTTTTT. The whole variable domain, remainder taken from reference TRBV5-1 and TRBJ1-4, is KAGVTQTPRYLIKTRGQQVTLSCSPISGHRSVSWYQQTPGQGLQFLFEYFSETQRNKGNFPGRFSGRQFSNSRSEMNVSTLELGDSALYLCASRRDPATSEKLFFGSGTQLSVL.

The rearrangement links TRBV28 to TRBJ2-5, with D possibly being TRBD1 (5 bases). The germline V and J ends were trimmed by 3 bases and 7 bases, with 15 bases remaining between them. Germline V gives CDR1 MDHEN, CDR2 SYDVKM. The CDR3 runs to 14 residues. Here the CDR3 DNA reads TGTGCCAGCAGTTTTGGCTCAGGGTTAGGGACCCAGTACTTC. This codes for CASSFGSGLGTQYF.

This clonotype occurred many times. The V call is TRBV30, the J call TRBJ1-5; the D is unclear. The CDR3 runs 13 residues. Trimming removed 1 base at V and 7 bases at J, with 11 bases between. The V gene's germline CDR1 is GTSNPN and CDR2 SVGIG (reference sequence). CDR3 sequence reads: CAWSADNRQPQHF. The CDR3 DNA is TGTGCCTGGAGTGCGGATAATAGGCAGCCCCAGCATTTT.

This clonotype was observed many times. This chain uses TRBV3-1 with TRBJ1-5; D is undetermined. This CDR3 spans 12 amino acids. V lost 4 bases to trimming and J lost 5 bases, with 6 bases between them. Germline values: CDR1 LGHDT, CDR2 YNNKEL (reference sequence). CDR3 protein: CASSRGYQPQHF. Written as DNA, the CDR3 is TGTGCCAGCAGCCGAGGGTATCAGCCCCAGCATTTT.

This chain joins TRBV5-1 and TRBJ2-1; 9 positions match TRBD2. The CDR3 is 16 residues long. Trimming removed 0 bases from V and 9 bases from J; junction bases left unmatched: 10. CDR1 and CDR2 (germline): SGHRS, YFSETQ. The CDR3 nucleotides are TGCGCCAGCAGCTTGGGGGGGGCTAGCGGGGAGGGTGAGCAGTTCTTC. Encoded protein: CASSLGGASGEGEQFF.

Notes on this clonotype: A read error may explain this, as a much larger clone is one base away. This sequence joins TRBV6-1 and TRBJ1-5; weak D call: TRBD1 (6 bases). V was cut by 7 bases and J by 7 bases, with 14 bases left in between. The germline gives CDR1 MNHNS, CDR2 SASEGT. This CDR3 contains 13 residues. Here the CDR3 DNA reads TGTGCCAGCAACCTGACAGGTGTGCAGCCCCAGCATTTT. Amino acids: CASNLTGVQPQHF.

The chain couples TRBV7-9 to TRBJ1-1, with unresolved D. V was shortened by 4 bases and J by 1 base, with 10 bases between the two germline ends. This CDR3 is 14 amino acids long. Germline V CDR1 and CDR2: SEHNR, FQNEAQ (reference sequence). Written as DNA, the CDR3 is TGTGCCAGCAGCTCCAAGGACGGGAACACTGAAGCTTTCTTT. It encodes CASSSKDGNTEAFF.

The sample holds a few counts of this clonotype. This rearrangement joins TRBV5-6 to TRBJ2-4, with 10 bases aligning to TRBD2. The trim removed 1 base at V and 11 bases at J, leaving 9 bases unmatched. Germline loops: CDR1 SGHDT, CDR2 YYEEEE. The CDR3 length is 15 residues. CDR3 in amino acids: CASSLRSLAGLVQYF. The CDR3 DNA reads as TGTGCCAGCAGCTTGAGGTCACTAGCGGGGCTAGTTCAGTACTTC.

This clonotype was seen ten or more times. The genes are TRBV30 and TRBJ1-2, with D perhaps matching TRBD1 (5 bases). The ends were cut back, 7 bases at V and 2 bases at J, with 17 bases in the middle. The CDR3 is 14 amino acids. CDR1 is GTSNPN and CDR2 is SVGIG in the germline V gene (reference sequence). The DNA of the CDR3 is TGTGCCTCACTGGGGGAGGGCGCGAACTATGGCTACACCTTC. Translated, it gives CASLGEGANYGYTF.

This clonotype turned up a few times. The gene calls are TRBV9 and TRBJ1-2; TRBD1 matches at 10 bases. The CDR3 spans 16 residues. Germline CDR1 reads SGDLS; CDR2 reads YYNGEE. V lost 0 bases and J lost 4; bases outside the gene matches: 6. The CDR3: CASSVGSGQGVYGYTF. The CDR3 region has the DNA TGTGCCAGCAGCGTAGGTTCAGGACAGGGGGTCTATGGCTACACCTTC.

With respect to this clonotype: A read error may be the cause here, since a much bigger clone is one base away. The chain carries TRBV6-1 and TRBJ2-6; D ambiguous. CDR1 and CDR2 from the germline V gene are MNHNS and SASEGT. CDR3 size: 16 residues. The CDR3 protein is CASSRLPGSGVNVLTF. CDR3 bases: TGTGCCAGCAGTCGCCTTCCGGGTTCTGGGGTCAACGTCCTGACTTTC.

This clonotype was recorded at least ten times. The rearrangement links TRBV18 to TRBJ2-7, with a possible D match to TRBD2 (6 bases). Germline lookup yields CDR1 KGHSH and CDR2 LQKENI. CDR3 length: 14 amino acids. The V end was cut by 8 bases, the J end by 2 bases, with 16 bases between. The CDR3 is CASRPGTETYEQYF. The CDR3 region has the DNA TGTGCCAGCAGACCCGGGACTGAGACCTACGAGCAGTACTTC.

This clonotype was observed at least ten times. The V call is TRBV6-1, the J call TRBJ1-1; tentative D call: TRBD1 (6 bases). V lost 7 bases, J lost 3 bases, and 15 bases lay in between. This CDR3 is built from 14 residues. The germline CDR1 and CDR2 sequences are MNHNS and SASEGT. CDR3 in amino acids: CASTPDGGHTEAFF. As DNA, the CDR3 is TGTGCCAGCACCCCGGACGGGGGGCACACTGAAGCTTTCTTT.

This clonotype was counted at least ten times. The rearrangement uses TRBV7-8 and TRBJ1-4; 7 nucleotides match TRBD1. Germline lookup yields CDR1 SGHVS and CDR2 FQNEAQ. There are 16 residues in the CDR3. Unmatched junction bases numbered 8, after V lost 1 base and J lost 6 bases. Here the CDR3 reads CASSLGARQGHEKLFF. CDR3 nucleotide sequence: TGTGCCAGCAGCTTAGGGGCGCGACAGGGCCATGAAAAACTGTTTTTT.

This clonotype was seen many times. The J gene is TRBJ2-1, the V gene TRBV7-8; D may be TRBD1 (6 bases). This CDR3 is 15 amino acids long. The V gene's germline CDR1 is SGHVS and CDR2 FQNEAQ. With 2 bases removed from V and 3 bases from J, the gap between germline ends came to 11 bases. Here the CDR3 reads CASSLWTAVYNEQFF. CDR3 nucleotide sequence: TGTGCCAGCAGCTTATGGACAGCGGTCTACAATGAGCAGTTCTTC.

This clonotype came up a few times. This rearrangement joins TRBV6-5 to TRBJ2-7, with D uncertain. V lost 0 bases, J lost 5 bases, and 8 bases lay in between. Germline V gene lookup returns CDR1 MNHEY and CDR2 SVGAGI. The CDR3 runs to 13 residues. CDR3 amino acids: CASSYSGIDEQYF. As DNA, the CDR3 is TGTGCCAGCAGTTACTCCGGCATCGACGAGCAGTACTTC.

This clonotype turned up a few times. The CDR3 nucleotides read TGCGCCAGCAGCATCGACAGGGAGAATGAAAAACTGTTTTTT. It yields the protein CASSIDRENEKLFF. This sequence joins TRBV5-1 and TRBJ1-4; 7 bases match TRBD1. CDR3 length equals 14 residues. J gave up 5 bases and V 4 bases, and 5 bases lay outside the gene matches. Per the germline V gene, CDR1 is SGHRS and CDR2 is YFSETQ.

This rearrangement joins TRBV20-1 to TRBJ2-7; 8 nucleotides align to TRBD1. This CDR3 region has 14 residues. V dropped 0 bases and J dropped 2; count of bases not matched to a gene: 3. Looked up from germline, CDR1 is DFQATT and CDR2 is SNEGSKA (reference sequence). In DNA form, the CDR3 reads TGCAGTGCTAGAGACGGGACAGGAACCTACGAGCAGTACTTC. This encodes CSARDGTGTYEQYF.

This clonotype was counted only a few times. In nucleotides, the CDR3 is TGTGCCAGCAGCTTGGGGGACAGGGGAGTGTACACCGGGGAGCTGTTTTTT. Protein product: CASSLGDRGVYTGELFF. The gene calls are TRBV11-1 and TRBJ2-2; 10 positions match TRBD1. The CDR3 is 17 amino acids. V trimming: 3 bases; J trimming: 3 bases; junction bases outside the gene matches: 7. CDR1 and CDR2 from the germline V gene are SGHAT and FQDESV (reference sequence).

This clonotype has a handful of counts. The J gene is TRBJ2-1, the V gene TRBV27; 9 nucleotides match TRBD2. CDR3 length equals 15 residues. The germline CDR1 and CDR2 sequences are MNHEY and SMNVEV (reference sequence). J lost 3 bases, V lost 6 bases, and 6 bases had no gene match. In nucleotides, the CDR3 is TGTGCCAGCAGAACAGGACTAGCGTACTACAATGAGCAGTTCTTC. Translation gives CASRTGLAYYNEQFF.

There are many counts of this clonotype. This rearrangement joins TRBV30 to TRBJ1-4; the D is unclear. V was cut by 0 bases and J by 7 bases, with 15 bases left in between. CDR3 length: 15 residues. The germline gives CDR1 GTSNPN, CDR2 SVGIG (reference sequence). CDR3 region: CAWSVLLRAPEKLFF. Here the CDR3 DNA reads TGTGCCTGGAGTGTACTTCTGAGGGCGCCTGAAAAACTGTTTTTT.

Comments on this clonotype: This may stem from a read error, because a much larger clone lies one nucleotide away. The rearrangement links TRBV7-2 to TRBJ2-7, with D tentatively TRBD1 or TRBD2 (6 bases each). Germline V gene sequence: CDR1 SGHTA, CDR2 FQGNSA. The CDR3 spans 14 residues. The V end was cut by 1 base, the J end by 3 bases, with 10 bases between. The DNA of the CDR3 is TGTGCCAGCAGCTTAGGGGGGGCAGACTACGAGCAGTACTTC. Protein product: CASSLGGADYEQYF.